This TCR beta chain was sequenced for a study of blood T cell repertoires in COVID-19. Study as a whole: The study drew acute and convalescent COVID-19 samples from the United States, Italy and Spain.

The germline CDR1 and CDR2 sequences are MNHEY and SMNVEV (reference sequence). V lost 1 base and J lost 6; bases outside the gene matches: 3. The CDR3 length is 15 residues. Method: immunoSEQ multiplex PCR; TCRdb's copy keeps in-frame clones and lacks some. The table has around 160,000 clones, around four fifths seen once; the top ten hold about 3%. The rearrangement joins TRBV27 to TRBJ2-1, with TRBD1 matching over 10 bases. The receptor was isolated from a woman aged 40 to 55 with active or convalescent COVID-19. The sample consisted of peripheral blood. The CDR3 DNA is TGTGCCAGCAGTTTATGGACAGGGGGGGGCAATGAGCAGTTCTTC. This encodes CASSLWTGGGNEQFF.